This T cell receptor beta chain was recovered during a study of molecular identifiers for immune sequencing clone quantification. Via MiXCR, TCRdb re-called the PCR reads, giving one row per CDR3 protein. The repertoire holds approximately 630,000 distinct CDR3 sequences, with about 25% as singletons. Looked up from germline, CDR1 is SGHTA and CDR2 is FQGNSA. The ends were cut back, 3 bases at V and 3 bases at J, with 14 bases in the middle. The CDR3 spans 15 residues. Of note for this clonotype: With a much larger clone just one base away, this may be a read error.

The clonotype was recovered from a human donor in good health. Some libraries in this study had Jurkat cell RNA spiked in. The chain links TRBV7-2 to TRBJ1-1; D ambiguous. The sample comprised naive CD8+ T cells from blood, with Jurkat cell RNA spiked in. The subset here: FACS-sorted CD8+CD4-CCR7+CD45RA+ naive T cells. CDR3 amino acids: CASSFGIGKHTEAFF. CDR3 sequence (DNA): TGTGCCAGCAGCTTTGGTATAGGGAAGCACACTGAAGCTTTCTTT. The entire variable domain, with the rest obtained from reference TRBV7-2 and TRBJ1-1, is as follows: GAGVSQSPSNKVTEKGKDVELRCDPISGHTALYWYRQSLGQGLEFLIYFQGNSAPDKSGLPSDRFSAERTGGSVSTLTIQRTQQEDSAVYLCASSFGIGKHTEAFFGQGTRLTVV.